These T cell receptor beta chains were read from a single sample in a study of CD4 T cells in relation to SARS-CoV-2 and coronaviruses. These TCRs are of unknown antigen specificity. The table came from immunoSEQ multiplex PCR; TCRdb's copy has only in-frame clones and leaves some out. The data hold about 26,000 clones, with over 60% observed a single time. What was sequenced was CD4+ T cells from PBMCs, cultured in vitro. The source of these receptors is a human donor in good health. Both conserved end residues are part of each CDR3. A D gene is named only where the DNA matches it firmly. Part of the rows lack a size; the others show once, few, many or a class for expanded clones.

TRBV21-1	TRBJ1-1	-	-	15	TGTGCCAGCAGTCTGGCGACAGGGCGAGGCACTGAAGCTTTCTTT	CASSLATGRGTEAFF
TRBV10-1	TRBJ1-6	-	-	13	TGCGCCAGCAGTGCGGGGTTGAATTCACCCCTCCACTTT	CASSAGLNSPLHF
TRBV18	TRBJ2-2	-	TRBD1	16	TGTGCCAGCTCGGGACAGGGGGCCGTCGGCACCGGGGAGCTGTTTTTT	CASSGQGAVGTGELFF
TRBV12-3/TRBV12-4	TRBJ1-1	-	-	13	TGTGCCAGCAGGCCCCGGGCGGGGACTGAAGCTTTCTTT	CASRPRAGTEAFF
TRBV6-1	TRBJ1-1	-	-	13	TGTGCCAGCAGTGAGAGTCAGGGGTTGGCAGCTTTCTTT	CASSESQGLAAFF
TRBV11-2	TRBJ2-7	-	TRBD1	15	TGTGCCAGCAGCTTCGAACCGGGACAGTCCTACGAGCAGTACTTC	CASSFEPGQSYEQYF
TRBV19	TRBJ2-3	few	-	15	TGTGCCAGTAGTATCGGCAGGACCCCCACAGATACGCAGTATTTT	CASSIGRTPTDTQYF
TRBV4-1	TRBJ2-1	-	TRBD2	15	TGCGCCAGCAGCCAAGGAGGCGGGAGGGCACGGGAGCAGTTCTTC	CASSQGGGRAREQFF
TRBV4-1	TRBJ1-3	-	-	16	TGCGCCAGCAGCCAAGATCACCGGGAGCCTGGAAACACCATATATTTT	CASSQDHREPGNTIYF
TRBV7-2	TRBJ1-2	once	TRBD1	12	TGTGCCAGCCGAACAGGGGGCGGAGGCTACACCTTC	CASRTGGGGYTF
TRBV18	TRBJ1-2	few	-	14	TGTGCCAGCTCACCACCGGGACAACCCTATGGCTACACCTTC	CASSPPGQPYGYTF
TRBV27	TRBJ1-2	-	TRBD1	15	TGTGCCAGCAGCACCTCCGACAGGGGGGACTATGGCTACACCTTC	CASSTSDRGDYGYTF
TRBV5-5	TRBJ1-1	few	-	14	TGTGCCAGCAGCTTGATCCCGGAGAACACTGAAGCTTTCTTT	CASSLIPENTEAFF
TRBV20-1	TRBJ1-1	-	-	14	TGCAGTGCTAGTATCGCGAAGGCGTGCACTGAAGCTTTCTTT	CSASIAKACTEAFF
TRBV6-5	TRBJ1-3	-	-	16	TGTGCCAGCAGTTACTCGACAGGAGCCTCTGGAAACACCATATATTTT	CASSYSTGASGNTIYF
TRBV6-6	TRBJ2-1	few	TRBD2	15	TGTGCCAGCAGTTACGTGAAGCGGGGGGCGGTTGAGCAGTTCTTC	CASSYVKRGAVEQFF
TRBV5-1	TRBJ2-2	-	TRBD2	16	TGCGCCAGCAGCTTGGTAGGACTAGCGATGACCGGGGAGCTGTTTTTT	CASSLVGLAMTGELFF
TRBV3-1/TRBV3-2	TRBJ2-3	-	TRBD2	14	TGTGCCAGCAGCCAAGAGTTGAGCGGGGGGACCCCATCATTT	CASSQELSGGTPSF
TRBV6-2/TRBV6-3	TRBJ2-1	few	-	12	TGTGCCAGCAGTCCAAGGGGGCGGGGTCAGTTCTTC	CASSPRGRGQFF
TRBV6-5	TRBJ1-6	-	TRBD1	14	TGTGCCAGCAGAGACGGGACAGAAAATTCACCCCTCCACTTT	CASRDGTENSPLHF
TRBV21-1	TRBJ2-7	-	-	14	TGTGCCAGCAGCAAAGAGGACAGGGTCCACGAGCAGTACTTC	CASSKEDRVHEQYF
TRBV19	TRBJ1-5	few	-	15	TGTGCCAGTAGTATGTATGGGGCTGGCAATCAGCCCCAGCATTTT	CASSMYGAGNQPQHF
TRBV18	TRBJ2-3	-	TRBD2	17	TGTGCCAGCTCACCGGAGCTAGCGGGGGGGAGCACAGATACGCAGTATTTT	CASSPELAGGSTDTQYF
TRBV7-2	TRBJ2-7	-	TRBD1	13	TGTGCCAGCAGCCCGGGACAGTTCTACGAGCAGTACTTC	CASSPGQFYEQYF
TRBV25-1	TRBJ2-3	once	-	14	TGTGCCAGCAGTGATCCAGGGGGGACAGATACGCAGTATTTT	CASSDPGGTDTQYF
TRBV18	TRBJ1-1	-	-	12	TGTGCCAGCTCACAGGTGAACACTGAAGCTTTCTTT	CASSQVNTEAFF
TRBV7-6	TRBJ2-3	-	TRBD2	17	TGTGCCAGCAGCCCCGGGACTAGCGGGAGAAATGGCGGTACGCAGTATTTT	CASSPGTSGRNGGTQYF
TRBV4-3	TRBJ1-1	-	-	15	TGCGCCAGCAGCCAAGAGTACACGTTGAACACTGAAGCTTTCTTT	CASSQEYTLNTEAFF
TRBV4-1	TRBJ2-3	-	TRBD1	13	TGCGCCAGCAGCAACTTACAGGGGGATACGCAGTATTTT	CASSNLQGDTQYF
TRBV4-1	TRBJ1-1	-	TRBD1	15	TGCGCCAGCAGCCAACGGACAGGGGGCAACACTGAAGCTTTCTTT	CASSQRTGGNTEAFF
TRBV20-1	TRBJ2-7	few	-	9	TGCAGTGCTAGCCACGAGCAGTACTTC	CSASHEQYF
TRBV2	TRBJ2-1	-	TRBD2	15	TGTGCCAGCAGTGATCCGACTAGCGGATACAATGAGCAGTTCTTC	CASSDPTSGYNEQFF
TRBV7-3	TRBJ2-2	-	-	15	TGTGCCAGCAGCTTAAATGGCGGGAACACCGGGGAGCTGTTTTTT	CASSLNGGNTGELFF
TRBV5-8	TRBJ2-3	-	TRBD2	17	TGTGCCAGCAGCTTGGTGGGACTAGCGGGTAGCACAGATACGCAGTATTTT	CASSLVGLAGSTDTQYF
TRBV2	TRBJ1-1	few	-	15	TGTGCCAGCAGTGAAAACCCAACAGGGAACACTGAAGCTTTCTTT	CASSENPTGNTEAFF
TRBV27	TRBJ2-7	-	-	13	TGTGCCAGCAGTCTCCGGGGAGCCTACGAGCAGTACTTC	CASSLRGAYEQYF
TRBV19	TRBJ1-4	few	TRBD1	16	TGTGCCAGTAGTATTGTGGCGGGGACAGGGAATGAAAAACTGTTTTTT	CASSIVAGTGNEKLFF
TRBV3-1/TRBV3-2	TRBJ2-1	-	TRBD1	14	TGTGCCAGCAGCCCTCGGGGACAGGGGGGTGAGCAGTTCTTC	CASSPRGQGGEQFF
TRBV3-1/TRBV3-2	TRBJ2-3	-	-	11	TGTGCCAGCAGCCGCGGAGATACGCAGTATTTT	CASSRGDTQYF
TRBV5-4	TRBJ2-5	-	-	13	TGTGCCAGCAGCTTGGTGGGAGAAGAGACCCAGTACTTC	CASSLVGEETQYF
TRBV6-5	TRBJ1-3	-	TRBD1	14	TGTGCCAGCAGCCTCGGACAGGGAGTAAACACCATATATTTT	CASSLGQGVNTIYF
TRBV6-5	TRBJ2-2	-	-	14	TGTGCCAGCACCCCCCGGCCGAACACCGGGGAGCTGTTTTTT	CASTPRPNTGELFF
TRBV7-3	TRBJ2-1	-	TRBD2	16	TGTGCCAGCAGCCCCGGGACTAGCGGGAGGGTCAATGAGCAGTTCTTC	CASSPGTSGRVNEQFF
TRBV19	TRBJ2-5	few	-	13	TGTGCCAGTAGTCCTCCGGGAGTGGAGACCCAGTACTTC	CASSPPGVETQYF
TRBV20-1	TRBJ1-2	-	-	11	TGCAGTGCTATGGCTAACTATGGCTACACCTTC	CSAMANYGYTF
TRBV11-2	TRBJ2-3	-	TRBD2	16	TGTGCCAGCAGCTTAGGAGGGCTAGCGGGCACAGATACGCAGTATTTT	CASSLGGLAGTDTQYF
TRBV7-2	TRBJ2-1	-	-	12	TGTGCCAGCAGCTCAACCCAACTAGAGCAGTTCTTC	CASSSTQLEQFF
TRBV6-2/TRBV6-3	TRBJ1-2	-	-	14	TGTGCCAGCAGCCCTTACGAGACTGAGTATGGCTACACCTTC	CASSPYETEYGYTF
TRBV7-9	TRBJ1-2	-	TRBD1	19	TGTGCCAGCAGCTTGGGGCATCGGAGGACGGACAGGGATGACTATGGCTACACCTTC	CASSLGHRRTDRDDYGYTF